This T cell receptor (beta chain) derives from a study of blood T cell repertoires in COVID-19. Study-wide context: Specimens from acute and convalescent COVID-19 originated in the United States, Italy and Spain. Sources were T cells, B-cell-depleted T cells, or PBMCs; the material itself was cDNA or gDNA.

Authors' analysis steps: From reference gene primer amplification, estimates of nucleated cell counts were derived. Clones were read by immunoSEQ multiplex PCR, and TCRdb kept only the in-frame ones, dropping some. V, J and clone size are taken as reported in that table, and D and trimming were inferred from the DNA itself. Altogether about 51,000 clones are present, 86% being singletons, with the ten largest covering over 3.5%. The sample taken for sequencing was peripheral blood. The sequence was obtained from a man older than 75 with active COVID-19.

CDR3 nucleotide sequence: TGCGCCAGCAGCCGCCAGGGTGAGGGCACAGATACGCAGTATTTT. This sequence encodes CASSRQGEGTDTQYF. This chain links TRBV5-1 with TRBJ2-3; a weak D match, TRBD1 (5 bases). CDR3 size: 15 residues. The germline gives CDR1 SGHRS, CDR2 YFSETQ. The V and J ends lost 4 bases and 1 base respectively, with 13 bases between them. The full variable domain, its missing parts supplied by reference TRBV5-1 and TRBJ2-3, is KAGVTQTPRYLIKTRGQQVTLSCSPISGHRSVSWYQQTPGQGLQFLFEYFSETQRNKGNFPGRFSGRQFSNSRSEMNVSTLELGDSALYLCASSRQGEGTDTQYFGPGTRLTVL.